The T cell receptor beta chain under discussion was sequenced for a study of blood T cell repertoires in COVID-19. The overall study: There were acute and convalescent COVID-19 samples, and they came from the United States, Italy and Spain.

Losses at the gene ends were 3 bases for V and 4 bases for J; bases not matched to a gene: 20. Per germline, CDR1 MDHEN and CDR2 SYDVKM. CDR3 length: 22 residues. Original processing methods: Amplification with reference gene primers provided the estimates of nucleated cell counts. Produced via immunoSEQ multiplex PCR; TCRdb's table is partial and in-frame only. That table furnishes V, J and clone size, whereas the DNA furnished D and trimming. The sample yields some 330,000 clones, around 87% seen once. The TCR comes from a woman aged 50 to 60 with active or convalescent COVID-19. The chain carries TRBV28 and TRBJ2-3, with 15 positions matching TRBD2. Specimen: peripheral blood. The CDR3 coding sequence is TGTGCCAGCAGTTTCCCCAGCTCCGGGACTAGCGGGAGGATTTGGTTTGCAGATACGCAGTATTTT. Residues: CASSFPSSGTSGRIWFADTQYF.